This entry describes one T cell receptor beta chain. Which antigen it targets is not known. Base qualities are not provided; no much larger clone lies one nucleotide away. This entry is derived from a study of control samples from healthy donors and cancer patients (TCRdb year 2020). Library prep was done by the immunoSEQ multiplex PCR assay. Entries here come from immuneACCESS through TCRdb and include only in-frame sequences with V and J called. Some clones fail to appear in such tables; in the studies checked, an unresolved V gene covers under half of the shortfall, and the cause of the remainder is unknown. The sample table shows about 100,000 clones, and roughly 87% are seen once. The ten top clones hold 18% of the sample. From a lookup of the germline V gene, CDR1 and CDR2 are MNHNS and SASEGT. There are 15 amino acids in the CDR3, from cysteine to valine inclusive. Left in the record is the CDR3 DNA by itself, 45 bases read in frame from the first base. Between the V and J ends, shortened by 0 bases and 3 bases respectively, the junction contains 12 bases.

The origin of this receptor is a woman in her fifties or sixties in good health. The receptor chain draws on TRBV6-1 and TRBJ2-7; the D gene cannot be resolved reliably. Sequencing was done on a sample of blood. The DNA sequence is as follows: TGTGCCAGCAGTGAAGCTTCCAGGCCTCGCTACGAGCAGTACGTC. The translation is CASSEASRPRYEQYV.